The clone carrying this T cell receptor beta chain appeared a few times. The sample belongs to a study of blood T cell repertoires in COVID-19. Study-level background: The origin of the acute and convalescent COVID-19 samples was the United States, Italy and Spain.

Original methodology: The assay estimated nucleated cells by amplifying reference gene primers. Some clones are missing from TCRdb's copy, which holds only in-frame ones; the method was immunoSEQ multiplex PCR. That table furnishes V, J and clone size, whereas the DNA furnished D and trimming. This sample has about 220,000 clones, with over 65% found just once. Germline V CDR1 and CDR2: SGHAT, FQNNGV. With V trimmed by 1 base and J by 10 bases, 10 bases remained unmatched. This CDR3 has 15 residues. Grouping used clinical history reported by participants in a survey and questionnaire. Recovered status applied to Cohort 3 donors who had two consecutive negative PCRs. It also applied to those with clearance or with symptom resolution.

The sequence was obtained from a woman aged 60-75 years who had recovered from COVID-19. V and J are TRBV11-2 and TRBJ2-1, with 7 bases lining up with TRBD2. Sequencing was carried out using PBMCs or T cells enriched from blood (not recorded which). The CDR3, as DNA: TGTGCCAGCAGCTTAGTCCGAGGGAGGGCTCGAGAGCAGTTCTTC. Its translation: CASSLVRGRAREQFF.